This T cell receptor beta chain comes out of a study of blood T cell repertoires in COVID-19. TCRdb keeps only in-frame clones here, not all; method: immunoSEQ multiplex PCR. The table includes under 200,000 clones, roughly 88% detected once. The CDR3 has 14 amino acids. From germline, CDR1 is MNHEY and CDR2 SVGAGI. The V segment lost 7 bases and the J segment 6 bases; nucleotides outside the gene matches: 12. Sequencing input: peripheral blood. The rearrangement joins TRBV6-5 to TRBJ2-7; TRBD1 agrees at 7 bases. The sequence derives from a woman aged 60 to 75 with acute or convalescent COVID-19. In DNA form, the CDR3 reads TGTGCCAGCACTCACAGCGGTTACAGGGGCGAGCAGTACTTC. Its translation is CASTHSGYRGEQYF.